Listed below are T cell receptor beta chains from one sample, sequenced in a study of graft-versus-host responses after intestinal transplantation. No antigens are known for them. Only in-frame clones appear in the TCRdb table, and some are missing; sequencing was by immunoSEQ multiplex PCR. The sample records approximately 33,000 clones, just under 85% being singletons. Sequencing used unstimulated CD8+ T cells sorted from spleen or lymph node cells, obtained before intestinal transplant. Receptors originate from a human donor who received an intestinal transplant. Each CDR3 is given with its conserved first and last residue. D genes are given only for firm matches. Some rows have no size entry. The others give once, few or many, or a class for an expanded clone.

j_call clone_size d_call v_call cdr3_nt cdr3_aa
TRBJ2-7 - - TRBV27 TGTGCCAGCAGTCCAACTAGTGTCTTCAACGAGCAGTACTTC CASSPTSVFNEQYF
TRBJ2-7 - - TRBV7-9 TGTGCCAGCAGCTTCTCTTATTCTCTTACCTACGAGCAGTACTTC CASSFSYSLTYEQYF
TRBJ1-5 few - TRBV15 TGTGCCACCAGCAGAGGCAGGGCCTATAATCAGCCCCAGCATTTT CATSRGRAYNQPQHF
TRBJ2-7 - - TRBV11-2 TGTGCCAGCAGCTTAAGGGGTCGACTCACCTACTCCTACGAGCAGTACTTC CASSLRGRLTYSYEQYF
TRBJ2-1 - TRBD2 TRBV4-1 TGCGCCAGCAGCCGATTGCGGGGGGCTCTAAACAATGAGCAGTTCTTC CASSRLRGALNNEQFF
TRBJ2-7 medium-sized TRBD2 TRBV6-5 TGTGCCAGCAAGGGACTAGCGGGAGCCGGCTACGAGCAGTACTTC CASKGLAGAGYEQYF
TRBJ2-2 - - TRBV29-1 TGCAGCGTTGTCGGTTTCGCGAACACCGGGGAGCTGTTTTTT CSVVGFANTGELFF
TRBJ2-5 - TRBD2 TRBV2 TGTGCCAGCAGTGAAGCGCTTTTTCCGGGAGGATGGGTCCAAGAGACCCAGTACTTC CASSEALFPGGWVQETQYF
TRBJ1-5 - - TRBV7-8 TGTGCCAGCAGCCCCTCGGACTGGAATCAGCCCCAGCATTTT CASSPSDWNQPQHF
TRBJ2-7 few TRBD2 TRBV5-4 TGTGCCAGCAGCCCACGCGAGACTAGCGGCTACGAGCAGTACTTC CASSPRETSGYEQYF
TRBJ2-7 - TRBD2 TRBV11-2 TGTGCCAGCAGTGAACCTGGACTAGCGGTCTACGAGCAGTACTTC CASSEPGLAVYEQYF
TRBJ2-1 - TRBD1 TRBV19 TGTGCCAGTAGTACTACAGGGGGCTACAATGAGCAGTTCTTC CASSTTGGYNEQFF
TRBJ2-7 - - TRBV27 TGTGCCAGCAGTTTAAAAGGCGGGACCTACGAGCAGTACTTC CASSLKGGTYEQYF
TRBJ2-7 - - TRBV21-1 TGTGCCAGCAGCAAAGTTTCGGACAGGGAACTAAGGTACGAGCAGTACTTC CASSKVSDRELRYEQYF
TRBJ2-1 - - TRBV4-1 TGCGCCAGCAGCCAAAGAAGGGGCCCAGAGCAGTTCTTC CASSQRRGPEQFF
TRBJ1-5 - TRBD1 TRBV2 TGTGCCAGCAGTGGGGACAGGGGCAATCAGCCCCAGCATTTT CASSGDRGNQPQHF
TRBJ2-1 - - TRBV4-1 TGCGCCAGCAGCCAGCCAATAGCGGTGGAGCAGTTCTTC CASSQPIAVEQFF
TRBJ2-3 - TRBD2 TRBV15 TGTGCCACCAGCAGCCGTCGGGAGGGGTGGAGCACAGATACGCAGTATTTT CATSSRREGWSTDTQYF
TRBJ1-1 few TRBD1 TRBV5-1 TGCGCCAGCAGCGGCGGACAGGTCGGGATGAACACTGAAGCTTTCTTT CASSGGQVGMNTEAFF
TRBJ2-1 - TRBD2 TRBV28 TGTGCCAGCAGAGAATACCGCGGGGGTCCTTTGGGGGATGAGCAGTTCTTC CASREYRGGPLGDEQFF
TRBJ2-1 once - TRBV14 TGTGCCAGCAGCCCCAGGGGCTCCTACAATGAGCAGTTCTTC CASSPRGSYNEQFF
TRBJ2-3 - - TRBV5-1 TGCGCCAGCAGCTTGTCATCAACTAGCACAGATACGCAGTATTTT CASSLSSTSTDTQYF
TRBJ2-7 once - TRBV5-8 TGTGCCAGCAGCTTCGGGCAGGGAGAGCAGTACTTC CASSFGQGEQYF
TRBJ2-5 - - TRBV14 TGTGCCAGCAGCCAGCACTCGTACCAAGAGACCCAGTACTTC CASSQHSYQETQYF
TRBJ2-7 - - TRBV28 TGTGCCAGCAGTTCCACCTACGAGCAGTACTTC CASSSTYEQYF
TRBJ2-5 - - TRBV5-4 TGTGCCAGCAGCCCGGACCAACTAGGATTCGAGACCCAGTACTTC CASSPDQLGFETQYF
TRBJ2-7 - TRBD1 TRBV5-4 TGTGCCAGCACTCGGGACAGGGACTACGAGCAGTACTTC CASTRDRDYEQYF